The clone carrying this T cell receptor (beta chain) was seen many times. TCRdb reprocessed the 5' RACE reads via MiXCR and lists one record per CDR3 protein. The profile covers roughly 34,000 distinct CDR3 sequences, with 10% to 15% appearing a single time and 2% to 2.5% taken by the ten largest. These data originate in a study of neurological immune-mediated disorders. Time point meaning: longitudinal time-point 2. Sequencing used PBMCs. The receptor's source is a woman aged 40-49 years in good health.

The CDR3, as DNA: TGCAGCGTTGAATCTCTCCGGGGGCGAGGGACCCAGTACTTC. This gives the protein CSVESLRGRGTQYF. V usage is TRBV29-1 and J usage is TRBJ2-5; D is perhaps TRBD1 or TRBD2 (6 bases each). Germline lookup yields CDR1 SQVTM and CDR2 ANQGSEA. Trimming left V 2 bases short and J 7 bases short, with 17 bases between. The CDR3 totals 14 residues.